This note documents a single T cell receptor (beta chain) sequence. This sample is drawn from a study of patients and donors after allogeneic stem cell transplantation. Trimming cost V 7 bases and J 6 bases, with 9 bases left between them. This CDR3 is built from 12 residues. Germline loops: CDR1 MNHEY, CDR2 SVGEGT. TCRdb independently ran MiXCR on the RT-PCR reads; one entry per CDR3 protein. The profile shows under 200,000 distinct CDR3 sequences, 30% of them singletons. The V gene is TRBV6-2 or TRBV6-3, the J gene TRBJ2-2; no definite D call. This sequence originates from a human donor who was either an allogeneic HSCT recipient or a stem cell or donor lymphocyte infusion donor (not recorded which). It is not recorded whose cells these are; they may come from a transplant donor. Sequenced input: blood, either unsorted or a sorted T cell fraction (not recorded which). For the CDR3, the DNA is TGTGCCAGCACCCGATCCCCCGGGGAGCTGTTTTTT. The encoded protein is CASTRSPGELFF.